These T cell receptor beta chains were read from a single sample in a study of prognosis after radiotherapy for stage I lung cancer. TCRdb used MiXCR to reprocess the multiplex PCR reads, holding one entry per CDR3 protein. The sample records around 51,000 distinct CDR3 sequences, over 30% being singletons. Material: PBMCs, obtained before or after stereotactic body radiation therapy (not recorded which). Receptors originate from a donor over 45 with non-small cell lung cancer. Each CDR3 is given with its conserved first and last residue. The order of the fields is J gene, V gene, CDR3 protein.

J gene: TRBJ2-1
V gene: TRBV2
CDR3 protein: CASSEEGAYNEQFF

J gene: TRBJ2-7
V gene: TRBV20-1
CDR3 protein: CSSGTGRHEQYF

J gene: TRBJ1-2
V gene: TRBV9
CDR3 protein: CASSPGQANYGYTF

J gene: TRBJ1-2
V gene: TRBV7-2
CDR3 protein: CASSLGDSSTGYTF

J gene: TRBJ1-2
V gene: TRBV7-2
CDR3 protein: CATQDGYGYTF

J gene: TRBJ2-7
V gene: TRBV18
CDR3 protein: CASSPGAGWGSEQYF

J gene: TRBJ1-2
V gene: TRBV7-3
CDR3 protein: CASSLTGQTNYGYTF

J gene: TRBJ2-7
V gene: TRBV6-2/TRBV6-3
CDR3 protein: CASSYPREPYEQYF

J gene: TRBJ2-2
V gene: TRBV12-3/TRBV12-4
CDR3 protein: CASRTRATGELFF

J gene: TRBJ1-5
V gene: TRBV6-2/TRBV6-3
CDR3 protein: CASSRDTGYQPQHF

J gene: TRBJ2-5
V gene: TRBV6-2/TRBV6-3
CDR3 protein: CASSYPRLMSGYQETQYF

J gene: TRBJ2-7
V gene: TRBV18
CDR3 protein: CASSPLDRVRYEQYF

J gene: TRBJ2-3
V gene: TRBV3-1
CDR3 protein: CASSQDRPTHYTQYF

J gene: TRBJ2-3
V gene: TRBV6-1
CDR3 protein: CASSELAGADTQYF

J gene: TRBJ2-1
V gene: TRBV9
CDR3 protein: CASSVQGATYNEQFF

J gene: TRBJ2-1
V gene: TRBV30
CDR3 protein: CAWSVKGGAEQFF

J gene: TRBJ1-2
V gene: TRBV3-1
CDR3 protein: CASSRLGRGAYGYTF

J gene: TRBJ2-1
V gene: TRBV7-2
CDR3 protein: CASSTLAGVNDQFF

J gene: TRBJ2-5
V gene: TRBV24-1
CDR3 protein: CASAEGETQYF